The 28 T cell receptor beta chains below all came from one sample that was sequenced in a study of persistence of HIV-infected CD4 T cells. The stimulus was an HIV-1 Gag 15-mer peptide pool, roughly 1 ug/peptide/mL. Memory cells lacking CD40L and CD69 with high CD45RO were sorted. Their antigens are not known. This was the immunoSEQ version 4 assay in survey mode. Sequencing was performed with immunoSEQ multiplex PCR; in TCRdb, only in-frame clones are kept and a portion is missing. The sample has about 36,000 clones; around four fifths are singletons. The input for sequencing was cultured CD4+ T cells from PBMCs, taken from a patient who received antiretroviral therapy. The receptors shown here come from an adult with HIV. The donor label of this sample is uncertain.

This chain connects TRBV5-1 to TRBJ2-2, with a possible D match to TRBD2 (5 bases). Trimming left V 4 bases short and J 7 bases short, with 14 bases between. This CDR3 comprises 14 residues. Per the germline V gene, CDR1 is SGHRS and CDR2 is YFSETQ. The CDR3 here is CASSSLLGGGELFF. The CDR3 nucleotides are TGCGCCAGCAGCAGCCTACTAGGAGGCGGGGAGCTGTTTTTT.

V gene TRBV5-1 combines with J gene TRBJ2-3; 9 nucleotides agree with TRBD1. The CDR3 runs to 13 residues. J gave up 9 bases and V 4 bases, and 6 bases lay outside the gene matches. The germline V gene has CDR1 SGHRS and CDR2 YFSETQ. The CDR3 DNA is TGCGCCAGCAGCCACGGGGACAGGGAGACGCAGTATTTT. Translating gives CASSHGDRETQYF.

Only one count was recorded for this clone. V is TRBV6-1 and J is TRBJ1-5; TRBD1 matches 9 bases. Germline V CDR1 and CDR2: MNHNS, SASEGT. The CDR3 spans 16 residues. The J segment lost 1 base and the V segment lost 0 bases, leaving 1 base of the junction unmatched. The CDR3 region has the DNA TGTGCCAGCAGTGAAGCGGGGACAGGGAGCAATCAGCCCCAGCATTTT. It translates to CASSEAGTGSNQPQHF.

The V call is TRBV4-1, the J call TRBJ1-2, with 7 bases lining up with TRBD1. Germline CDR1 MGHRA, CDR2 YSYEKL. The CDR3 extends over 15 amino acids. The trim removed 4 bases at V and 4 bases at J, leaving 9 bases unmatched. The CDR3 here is CASSPLPGQTYGYTF. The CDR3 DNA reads TGCGCCAGCAGCCCACTTCCGGGACAGACCTATGGCTACACCTTC.

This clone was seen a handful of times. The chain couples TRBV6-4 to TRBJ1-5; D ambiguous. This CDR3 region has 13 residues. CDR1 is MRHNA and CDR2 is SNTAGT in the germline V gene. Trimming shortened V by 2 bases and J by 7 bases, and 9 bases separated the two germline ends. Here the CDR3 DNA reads TGTGCCAGCAGTGACGGTTCCGGGCAGCCCCAGCATTTT. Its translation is CASSDGSGQPQHF.

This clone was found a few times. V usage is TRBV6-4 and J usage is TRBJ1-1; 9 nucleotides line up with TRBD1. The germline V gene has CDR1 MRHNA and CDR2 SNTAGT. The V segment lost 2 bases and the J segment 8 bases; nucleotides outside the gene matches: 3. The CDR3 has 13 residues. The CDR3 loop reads CASSDGDRAEAFF. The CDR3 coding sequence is TGTGCCAGCAGTGACGGGGACAGGGCCGAAGCTTTCTTT.

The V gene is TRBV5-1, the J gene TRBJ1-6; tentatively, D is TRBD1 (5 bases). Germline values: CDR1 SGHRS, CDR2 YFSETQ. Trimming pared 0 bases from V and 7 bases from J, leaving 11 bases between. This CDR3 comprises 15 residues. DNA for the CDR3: TGCGCCAGCAGCTTGGGGGCCGGGGGAAATTCACCCCTCCACTTT. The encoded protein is CASSLGAGGNSPLHF.

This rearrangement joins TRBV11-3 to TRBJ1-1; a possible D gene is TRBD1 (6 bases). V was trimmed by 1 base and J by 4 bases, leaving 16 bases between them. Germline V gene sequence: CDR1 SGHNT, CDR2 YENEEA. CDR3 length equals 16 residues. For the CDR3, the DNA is TGTGCCAGCAGCTTAGGACAGGAGTTTGGGCGCACTGAAGCTTTCTTT. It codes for CASSLGQEFGRTEAFF. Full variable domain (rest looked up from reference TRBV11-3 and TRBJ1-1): EAGVVQSPRYKIIEKKQPVAFWCNPISGHNTLYWYLQNLGQGPELLIRYENEEAVDDSQLPKDRFSAERLKGVDSTLKIQPAELGDSAVYLCASSLGQEFGRTEAFFGQGTRLTVV.

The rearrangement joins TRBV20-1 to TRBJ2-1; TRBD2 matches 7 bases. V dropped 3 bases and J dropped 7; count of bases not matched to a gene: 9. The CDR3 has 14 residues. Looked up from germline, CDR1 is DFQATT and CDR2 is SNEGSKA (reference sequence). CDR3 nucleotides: TGCAGTGCTAGTACGGCGGGGGTGCGTAATGAGCAGTTCTTC. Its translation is CSASTAGVRNEQFF.

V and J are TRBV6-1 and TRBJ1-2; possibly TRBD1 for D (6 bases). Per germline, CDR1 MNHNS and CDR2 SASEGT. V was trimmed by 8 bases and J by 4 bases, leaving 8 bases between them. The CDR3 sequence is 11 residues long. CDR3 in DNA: TGTGCCAGCGGACAGAGCTATGGCTACACCTTC. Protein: CASGQSYGYTF.

For the CDR3, the DNA is TGTGCCTGGAGTGTAGACTGGCAGGGGGATAATTGGGCCAAAAACATTCAGTACTTC. Translated: CAWSVDWQGDNWAKNIQYF. V is TRBV30 and J is TRBJ2-4, with TRBD1 identical over 7 bases. The CDR3 is 19 residues long. Looked up from germline, CDR1 is GTSNPN and CDR2 is SVGIG (reference sequence). The junction had 15 bases not matched to a gene; V was cut back by 0 bases and J by 1 base.

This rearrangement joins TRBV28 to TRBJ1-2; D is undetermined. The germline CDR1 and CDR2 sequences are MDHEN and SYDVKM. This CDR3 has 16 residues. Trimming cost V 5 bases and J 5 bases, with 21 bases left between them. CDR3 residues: CASSPLTGLKLYGYTF. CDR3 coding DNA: TGTGCCAGCAGTCCCTTGACCGGACTGAAACTGTATGGCTACACCTTC.

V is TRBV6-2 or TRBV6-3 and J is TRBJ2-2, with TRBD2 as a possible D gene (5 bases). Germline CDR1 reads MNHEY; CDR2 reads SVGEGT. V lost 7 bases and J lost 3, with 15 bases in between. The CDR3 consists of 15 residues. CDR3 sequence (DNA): TGTGCCAGCACCCCGGGGTGGGGTTACACCGGGGAGCTGTTTTTT. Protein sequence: CASTPGWGYTGELFF.

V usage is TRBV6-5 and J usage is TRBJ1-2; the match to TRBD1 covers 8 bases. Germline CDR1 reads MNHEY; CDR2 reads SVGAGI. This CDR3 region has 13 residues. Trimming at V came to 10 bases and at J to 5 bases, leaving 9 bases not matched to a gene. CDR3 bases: TGTGCCACCTCAAACAGGGGGTTGTATGGCTACACCTTC. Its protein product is CATSNRGLYGYTF.

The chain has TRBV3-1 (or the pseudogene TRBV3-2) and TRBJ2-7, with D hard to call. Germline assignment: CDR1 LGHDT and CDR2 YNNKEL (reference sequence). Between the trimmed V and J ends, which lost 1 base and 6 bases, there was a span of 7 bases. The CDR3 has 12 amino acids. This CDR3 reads CASSQGGSEQYF. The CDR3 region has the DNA TGTGCCAGCAGCCAAGGGGGTAGCGAGCAGTACTTC.

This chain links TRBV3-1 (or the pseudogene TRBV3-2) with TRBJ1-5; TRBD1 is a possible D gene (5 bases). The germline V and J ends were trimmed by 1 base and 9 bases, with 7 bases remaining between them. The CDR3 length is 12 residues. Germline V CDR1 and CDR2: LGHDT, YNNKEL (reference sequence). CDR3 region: CASSQGQLPQHF. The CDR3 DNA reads TGTGCCAGCAGCCAAGGACAGTTGCCCCAGCATTTT.

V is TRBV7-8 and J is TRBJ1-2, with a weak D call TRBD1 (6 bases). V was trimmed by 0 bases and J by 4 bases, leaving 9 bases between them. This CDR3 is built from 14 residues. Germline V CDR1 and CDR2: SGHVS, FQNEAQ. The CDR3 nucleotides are TGTGCCAGCAGCTTAGCTACAGGGACCTATGGCTACACCTTC. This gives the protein CASSLATGTYGYTF.

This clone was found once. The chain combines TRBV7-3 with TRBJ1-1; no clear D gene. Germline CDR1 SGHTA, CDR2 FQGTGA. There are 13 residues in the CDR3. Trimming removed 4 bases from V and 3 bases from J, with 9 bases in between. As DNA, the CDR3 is TGTGCCAGCAGCTCTTTAATAGACACTGAAGCTTTCTTT. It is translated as CASSSLIDTEAFF.

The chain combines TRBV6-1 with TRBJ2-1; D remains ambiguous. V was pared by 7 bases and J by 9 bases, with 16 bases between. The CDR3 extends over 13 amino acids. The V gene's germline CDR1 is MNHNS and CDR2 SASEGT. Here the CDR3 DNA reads TGTGCCAGCACCCGGACGGCAAGCACTGAGCAGTTCTTC. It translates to CASTRTASTEQFF.

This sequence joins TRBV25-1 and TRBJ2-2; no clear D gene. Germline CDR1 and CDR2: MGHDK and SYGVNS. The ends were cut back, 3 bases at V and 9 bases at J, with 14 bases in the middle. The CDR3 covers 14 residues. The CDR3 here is CASSDGRMTRELFF. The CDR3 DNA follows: TGTGCCAGCAGTGATGGACGTATGACCAGGGAGCTGTTTTTT. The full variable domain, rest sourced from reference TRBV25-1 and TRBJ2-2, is EADIYQTPRYLVIGTGKKITLECSQTMGHDKMYWYQQDPGMELHLIHYSYGVNSTEKGDLSSESTVSRIRTEHFPLTLESARPSHTSQYLCASSDGRMTRELFFGEGSRLTVL.

The CDR3, as DNA: TGTGCCAGCAGTTACGTCCGGGGAGATACGCAGTATTTT. As protein: CASSYVRGDTQYF. The V gene is TRBV6-5, the J gene TRBJ2-3, with TRBD2 as a possible D gene (5 bases). Germline V gene sequence: CDR1 MNHEY, CDR2 SVGAGI. The CDR3 runs 13 residues. Trimming left V 2 bases short and J 5 bases short, with 8 bases between.

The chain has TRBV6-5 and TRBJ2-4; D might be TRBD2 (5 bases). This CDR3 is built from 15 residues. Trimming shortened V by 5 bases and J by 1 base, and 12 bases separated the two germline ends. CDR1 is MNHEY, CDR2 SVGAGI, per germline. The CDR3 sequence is CASSKSEAAKNIQYF. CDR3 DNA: TGTGCCAGCAGTAAGTCGGAGGCGGCCAAAAACATTCAGTACTTC.

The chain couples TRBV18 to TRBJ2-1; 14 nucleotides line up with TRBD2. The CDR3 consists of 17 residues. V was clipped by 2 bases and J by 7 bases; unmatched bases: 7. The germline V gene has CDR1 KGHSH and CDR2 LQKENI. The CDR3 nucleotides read TGTGCCAGCTCACCAGTCGGGACTAGCGGGGGTCGGAATGAGCAGTTCTTC. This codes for CASSPVGTSGGRNEQFF.

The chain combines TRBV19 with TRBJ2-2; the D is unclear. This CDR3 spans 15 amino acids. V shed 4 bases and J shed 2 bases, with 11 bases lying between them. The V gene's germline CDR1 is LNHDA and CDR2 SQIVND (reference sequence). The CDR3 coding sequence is TGTGCCAGTAGTACCTGGCAGGAAAACACCGGGGAGCTGTTTTTT. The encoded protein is CASSTWQENTGELFF.

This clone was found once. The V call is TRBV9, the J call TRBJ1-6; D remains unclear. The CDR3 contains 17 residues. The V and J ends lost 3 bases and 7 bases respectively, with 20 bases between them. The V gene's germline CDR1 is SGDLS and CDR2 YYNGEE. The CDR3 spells CASSDRSRESPNSPLHF. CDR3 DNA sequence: TGTGCCAGCAGCGATAGGTCCCGGGAGTCGCCAAATTCACCCCTCCACTTT. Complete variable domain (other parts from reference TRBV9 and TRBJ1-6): DSGVTQTPKHLITATGQRVTLRCSPRSGDLSVYWYQQSLDQGLQFLIQYYNGEERAKGNILERFSAQQFPDLHSELNLSSLELGDSALYFCASSDRSRESPNSPLHFGNGTRLTVT.

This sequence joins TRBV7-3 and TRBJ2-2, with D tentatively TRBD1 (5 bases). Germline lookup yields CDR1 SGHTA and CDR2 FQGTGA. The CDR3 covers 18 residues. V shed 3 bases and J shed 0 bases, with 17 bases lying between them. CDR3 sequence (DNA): TGTGCCAGCAGCTTGGGTCGACAGACCTCAGCGAACACCGGGGAGCTGTTTTTT. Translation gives CASSLGRQTSANTGELFF.

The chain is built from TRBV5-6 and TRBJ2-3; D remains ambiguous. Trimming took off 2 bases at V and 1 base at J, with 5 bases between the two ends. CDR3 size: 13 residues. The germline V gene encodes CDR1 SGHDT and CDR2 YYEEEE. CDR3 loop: CASSFERTDTQYF. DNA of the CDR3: TGTGCCAGCAGCTTTGAGCGCACAGATACGCAGTATTTT.

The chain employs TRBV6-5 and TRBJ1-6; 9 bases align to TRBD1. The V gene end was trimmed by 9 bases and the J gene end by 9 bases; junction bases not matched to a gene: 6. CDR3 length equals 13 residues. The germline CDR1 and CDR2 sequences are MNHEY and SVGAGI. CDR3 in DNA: TGTGCCAGTGCCGGGACAGGGATTTCACCCCTCCACTTT. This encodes CASAGTGISPLHF.